This T cell receptor beta chain was identified in a study of control samples from healthy donors and cancer patients. This CDR3 is 14 amino acids long. Germline CDR1 is GTSNPN and CDR2 is SVGIG (reference sequence). V was clipped by 0 bases and J by 5 bases, with 10 bases between them. Profiling relied on immunoSEQ multiplex PCR, and the TCRdb table lists in-frame clones only, not all of them. The sample lists about 120,000 clones; 89% were seen once. This TCR was recovered from a man in his fifties or sixties in good health. The sample was blood. The chain carries TRBV30 and TRBJ1-4; the D is unclear. CDR3: CAWSVRILNEKLFF. CDR3 nucleotides: TGTGCCTGGAGTGTACGGATCCTAAATGAAAAACTGTTTTTT.